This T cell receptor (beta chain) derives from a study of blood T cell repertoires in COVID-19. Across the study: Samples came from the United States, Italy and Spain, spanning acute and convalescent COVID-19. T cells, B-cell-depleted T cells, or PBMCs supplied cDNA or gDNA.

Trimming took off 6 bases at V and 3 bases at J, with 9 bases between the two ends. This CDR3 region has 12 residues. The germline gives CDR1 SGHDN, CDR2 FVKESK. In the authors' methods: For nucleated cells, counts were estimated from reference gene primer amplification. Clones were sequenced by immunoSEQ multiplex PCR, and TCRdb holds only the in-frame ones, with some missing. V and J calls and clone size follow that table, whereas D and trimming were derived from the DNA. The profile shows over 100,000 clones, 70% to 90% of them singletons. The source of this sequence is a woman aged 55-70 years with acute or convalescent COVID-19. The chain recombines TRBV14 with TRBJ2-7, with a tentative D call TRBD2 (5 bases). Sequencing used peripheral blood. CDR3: CASSGSGYEQYF. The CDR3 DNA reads TGTGCCAGCAGTGGGAGTGGCTACGAGCAGTACTTC.